This note documents a single T cell receptor (beta chain) sequence. Its cognate antigen is unknown. This sample was included in a study of shared clonotypes between healthy human individuals. Every immunoSEQ plate was one replicate of a subset's evenly spread DNA. This table comes from immunoSEQ multiplex PCR, and its TCRdb copy is limited to in-frame clones, with some not included. Here the sample spans a few million clones, 80% to 95% being singletons. Study outcomes and limitations: Generation probabilities were higher for clonotypes shared across all four sorted-subset donors than for unshared ones. Despite large depth, sorted-subset datasets appeared incompletely sequenced.

Germline loops: CDR1 GTSNPN, CDR2 SVGIG (reference sequence). Trimming left V 0 bases short and J 0 bases short, with 11 bases between. The CDR3 is 15 amino acids. The sample comprised naive CD4+ T cells from PBMCs. Noted subset: CD45RA+ positively selected. This receptor was obtained from a young man in good health. Some clones in this sample may be carry-over from other donors' samples. The chain recombines TRBV30 with TRBJ1-2; D is uncertain. The CDR3 loop reads CAWSVAQTSNYGYTF. The DNA of the CDR3 is TGTGCCTGGAGTGTGGCCCAGACCTCTAACTATGGCTACACCTTC.